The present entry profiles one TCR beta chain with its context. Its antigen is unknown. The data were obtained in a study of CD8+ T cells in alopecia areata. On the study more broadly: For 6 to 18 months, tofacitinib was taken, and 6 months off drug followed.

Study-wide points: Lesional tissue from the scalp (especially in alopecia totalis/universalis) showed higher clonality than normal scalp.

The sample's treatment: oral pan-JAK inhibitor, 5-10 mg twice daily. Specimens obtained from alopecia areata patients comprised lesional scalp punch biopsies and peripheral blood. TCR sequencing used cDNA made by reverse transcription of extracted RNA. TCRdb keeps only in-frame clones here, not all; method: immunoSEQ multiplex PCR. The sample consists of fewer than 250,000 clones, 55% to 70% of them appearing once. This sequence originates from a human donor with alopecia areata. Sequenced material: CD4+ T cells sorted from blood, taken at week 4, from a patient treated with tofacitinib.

The CDR3 DNA follows: TGTGCCAGCAGTTACCAATTGAGGGGTACGCAGTATTTT. It codes for CASSYQLRGTQYF. The rearrangement links TRBV6-5 to TRBJ2-3; possibly TRBD1 or TRBD2 for D (5 bases each). V was clipped by 2 bases and J by 8 bases, with 11 bases between them. This CDR3 has 13 amino acids. Looked up from germline, CDR1 is MNHEY and CDR2 is SVGAGI.